One sample yielded the 24 T cell receptor beta chains listed below, sequenced in a study of OX40 agonist ivuxolimab in advanced cancers. Data came from immunoSEQ multiplex PCR; TCRdb stores just in-frame clones and leaves some out. This sample has 51,000 or so clones, with 88% found just once. Sequences were derived from CD4+ or CD8+ T cells sorted from blood, sampled in a trial of the OX40 agonist ivuxolimab. Receptors originate from an adult with an advanced solid tumor such as melanoma, head and neck, liver or kidney cancer.

This clone was seen a few times. The CDR3 region has the DNA TGTGCCAGTAGTACCACAGGAGTCCAGCCCCAGCATTTT. Its protein product is CASSTTGVQPQHF. The chain links TRBV19 to TRBJ1-5; weak D call: TRBD1 (5 bases). The germline V and J ends were trimmed by 4 bases and 7 bases, with 11 bases remaining between them. Looked up from germline, CDR1 is LNHDA and CDR2 is SQIVND (reference sequence). The CDR3 is 13 amino acids. Full variable domain (rest looked up from reference TRBV19 and TRBJ1-5): DGGITQSPKYLFRKEGQNVTLSCEQNLNHDAMYWYRQDPGQGLRLIYYSQIVNDFQKGDIAEGYSVSREKKESFPLTVTSAQKNPTAFYLCASSTTGVQPQHFGDGTRLSIL.

The CDR3 DNA is TGCGCCAGCAGTGGGTCAGCGGGGGGAACCGGGGAGCTGTTTTTT. Translation gives CASSGSAGGTGELFF. This chain links TRBV4-1 with TRBJ2-2; 9 nucleotides align to TRBD2. V lost 6 bases to trimming and J lost 5 bases; unmatched junction nucleotides: 7. Germline CDR1 MGHRA, CDR2 YSYEKL. This CDR3 has 15 residues.

This chain connects TRBV23-1 to TRBJ1-5; 9 bases agree with TRBD1. TRBV23-1 is identified as an open reading frame with a role that is uncertain. The CDR3 extends over 17 amino acids. With V trimmed by 3 bases and J by 2 bases, 8 bases remained unmatched. The CDR3 loop reads CASSQPTGGGGNQPQHF. The CDR3 coding sequence is TGCGCCAGCAGTCAGCCCACAGGGGGCGGAGGCAATCAGCCCCAGCATTTT.

V is TRBV6-4 and J is TRBJ1-5; D perhaps matches TRBD1 (6 bases). V lost 5 bases and J lost 5, with 22 bases in between. The CDR3 consists of 17 residues. The germline CDR1 and CDR2 sequences are MRHNA and SNTAGT. CDR3: CASSQPQGLCRDQPQHF. The CDR3, as DNA: TGTGCCAGCAGTCAACCACAGGGTTTGTGTCGGGATCAGCCCCAGCATTTT.

This clone is a singleton in its sample. This sequence joins TRBV25-1 and TRBJ2-1; 8 bases are a match to TRBD1. This CDR3 region has 11 residues. Germline V CDR1 and CDR2: MGHDK, SYGVNS. Trimming removed 6 bases from V and 14 bases from J; junction bases left unmatched: 6. The CDR3, as DNA: TGTGCCAGCAGAACAGGGGGGAATGAGTTCTTC. It encodes CASRTGGNEFF.

This clone was observed once. This chain uses TRBV4-3 with TRBJ2-7; 7 bases fit TRBD1. The CDR3 is 15 residues long. Losses at the gene ends were 1 base for V and 4 bases for J; bases not matched to a gene: 7. CDR1 LGHNA and CDR2 YSLEER come from the germline V gene. CDR3 coding DNA: TGCGCCAGCAGCCAAGTTACAGGGGAACTTTACGAGCAGTACTTC. Amino acid sequence: CASSQVTGELYEQYF.

The genes are TRBV6-5 and TRBJ1-2; no reliable D call. The CDR3 is 14 residues long. Germline CDR1 MNHEY, CDR2 SVGAGI. Deletions cut 2 bases from V and 0 bases from J, with 7 bases between. CDR3 loop: CASSYAGANYGYTF. CDR3 nucleotides: TGTGCCAGCAGTTACGCGGGAGCTAACTATGGCTACACCTTC.

The gene calls are TRBV2 and TRBJ2-1; 16 bases align to TRBD2. The length of the CDR3 is 18 residues. With V trimmed by 7 bases and J by 4 bases, 10 bases remained unmatched. The V gene's germline CDR1 is SNHLY and CDR2 FYNNEI. DNA of the CDR3: TGTGCCAGCACGAAGGGACTAGCGGGGGGGATGAATTACAATGAGCAGTTCTTC. Translated, it gives CASTKGLAGGMNYNEQFF.

The chain has TRBV4-1 and TRBJ1-2, with 10 bases matching TRBD1. The CDR3 covers 15 residues. J lost 6 bases, V lost 3 bases, and 7 bases had no gene match. Germline loops: CDR1 MGHRA, CDR2 YSYEKL. In DNA form, the CDR3 reads TGCGCCAGCAGCCAGACAAGGGACAGGGGAGATGGCTACACCTTC. It yields the protein CASSQTRDRGDGYTF.

The chain couples TRBV7-9 to TRBJ2-3; 9 positions match TRBD1. Germline lookup yields CDR1 SEHNR and CDR2 FQNEAQ (reference sequence). With V trimmed by 6 bases and J by 3 bases, 10 bases remained unmatched. This CDR3 comprises 16 residues. CDR3 coding DNA: TGTGCCAGCAGTCCCGCCCGGGACAGGGCGACAGATACGCAGTATTTT. Amino acids: CASSPARDRATDTQYF.

This chain joins TRBV27 and TRBJ1-2; a possible D gene is TRBD1 (6 bases). CDR1 MNHEY and CDR2 SMNVEV come from the germline V gene (reference sequence). The CDR3 loop spans 15 amino acids. V gave up 0 bases and J gave up 8 bases, with 16 bases separating them. CDR3 sequence reads: CASSLSGGAGIGYTF. In nucleotides, the CDR3 is TGTGCCAGCAGTTTATCGGGGGGGGCTGGTATAGGCTACACCTTC.

The chain recombines TRBV6-5 with TRBJ1-3, with D hard to call. Trimming shortened V by 8 bases and J by 5 bases, and 7 bases separated the two germline ends. In germline, CDR1 is MNHEY, CDR2 SVGAGI. CDR3 length equals 11 residues. This chain's CDR3 is CASPLRNTIYF. The CDR3 nucleotides read TGTGCCAGCCCCTTACGAAACACCATATATTTT.

A remark on this clone: This sample also contains other DNA sequences that code for the same CDR3. The chain uses TRBV19 and TRBJ1-5; D is possibly TRBD1 (5 bases). This CDR3 contains 14 residues. The germline CDR1 and CDR2 sequences are LNHDA and SQIVND (reference sequence). Deletions cut 2 bases from V and 1 base from J, with 6 bases between. The CDR3 DNA is TGTGCCAGTAGTATAAGGGACAGCAATCAGCCCCAGCATTTT. The encoded protein is CASSIRDSNQPQHF.

Only a few counts were recorded for this clone. The chain couples TRBV13 to TRBJ1-2; 7 nucleotides align to TRBD1. The germline CDR1 and CDR2 sequences are PRHDT and FYEKMQ (reference sequence). This CDR3 spans 16 amino acids. Losses at the gene ends were 2 bases for V and 2 bases for J; bases not matched to a gene: 8. CDR3 sequence (DNA): TGTGCCAGCAGCTTATCGGCAGGGGGAACCAACTATGGCTACACCTTC. Protein sequence: CASSLSAGGTNYGYTF.

The rearrangement uses TRBV23-1 and TRBJ2-3; the match to TRBD1 covers 10 bases. TRBV23-1 has ORF status, its function being uncertain. J gave up 4 bases and V 4 bases, and 8 bases lay outside the gene matches. The CDR3 totals 16 residues. The CDR3 spells CASSLRGTGVPDTQYF. In nucleotides, the CDR3 is TGCGCCAGCAGTCTCCGTGGGACAGGGGTACCAGATACGCAGTATTTT.

This clone has more than one count but fewer than ten. The genes are TRBV11-2 and TRBJ1-2; no firm D call. The germline V gene has CDR1 SGHAT and CDR2 FQNNGV. The CDR3 sequence is 11 residues long. The germline V and J ends were trimmed by 6 bases and 2 bases, with 4 bases remaining between them. The CDR3 region has the DNA TGTGCCAGCAGAACAAACTATGGCTACACCTTC. This translates into CASRTNYGYTF.

The genes are TRBV5-5 and TRBJ2-7; D might be TRBD1 (6 bases). CDR3 size: 13 residues. Germline CDR1 SGHKS, CDR2 YYEKEE (reference sequence). Trimming cost V 7 bases and J 3 bases, with 14 bases left between them. The CDR3 DNA reads TGTGCCAGCCGCCAGGGGCAGGGCTACGAGCAGTACTTC. This codes for CASRQGQGYEQYF. Based on the CDR3 plus reference TRBV5-5 and TRBJ2-7, the full variable domain is DAGVTQSPTHLIKTRGQQVTLRCSPISGHKSVSWYQQVLGQGPQFIFQYYEKEERGRGNFPDRFSARQFPNYSSELNVNALLLGDSALYLCASRQGQGYEQYFGPGTRLTVT.

J is TRBJ1-1 and V is TRBV5-1; 8 nucleotides agree with TRBD1. The CDR3 is 16 amino acids. Trimming took 4 bases from V and 2 from J; bases not matched to a gene: 10. CDR1 is SGHRS, CDR2 YFSETQ, per germline. CDR3 nucleotides: TGCGCCAGCAGCGGGGGATTACAGGGGGTTAACACTGAAGCTTTCTTT. This gives the protein CASSGGLQGVNTEAFF.

J is TRBJ1-4 and V is TRBV6-1; 8 bases align to TRBD1. This CDR3 is built from 16 residues. V lost 3 bases and J lost 9; bases outside the gene matches: 12. Germline V gene sequence: CDR1 MNHNS, CDR2 SASEGT. CDR3 sequence reads: CASSDVRTGTEKKLFF. The CDR3, as DNA: TGTGCCAGCAGTGACGTTAGGACAGGGACAGAGAAAAAACTGTTTTTT.

This clone was seen only once. This rearrangement joins TRBV6-5 to TRBJ1-1, with 9 positions matching TRBD1. V lost 6 bases to trimming and J lost 4 bases; unmatched junction nucleotides: 6. CDR1 and CDR2 from the germline V gene are MNHEY and SVGAGI. The CDR3 has 14 amino acids. Here the CDR3 DNA reads TGTGCCAGCAGGAGGACAGGGGAAGGCACTGAAGCTTTCTTT. Translation: CASRRTGEGTEAFF.

The chain employs TRBV15 and TRBJ2-5; tentatively, D is TRBD2 (5 bases). Germline loops: CDR1 LNHNV, CDR2 YYDKDF (reference sequence). The V end was cut by 0 bases, the J end by 0 bases, with 5 bases between. CDR3 length: 14 residues. Here the CDR3 reads CATSRERDQETQYF. The CDR3 nucleotides read TGTGCCACCAGCAGAGAGCGGGACCAAGAGACCCAGTACTTC.

This clone was picked up a small number of times. The chain carries TRBV4-1 and TRBJ1-3; D is unresolved. V dropped 4 bases and J dropped 0 bases, with 7 bases sitting between them. The germline V gene has CDR1 MGHRA and CDR2 YSYEKL. The CDR3 extends over 14 amino acids. The CDR3 nucleotides read TGCGCCAGCAGCCCCTCGGCCTCTGGAAACACCATATATTTT. It specifies CASSPSASGNTIYF.

In its sample, this clone was seen a few times. The chain recombines TRBV2 with TRBJ1-5; unclear D gene. The CDR3 consists of 12 residues. Between the trimmed V and J ends, which lost 11 bases and 0 bases, there was a span of 8 bases. CDR1 and CDR2 from the germline V gene are SNHLY and FYNNEI. The CDR3 nucleotides are TGTGCCTCCCGCTATAGCAATCAGCCCCAGCATTTT. Translation gives CASRYSNQPQHF.

This clone came up once. V is TRBV10-3 and J is TRBJ2-1; TRBD2 might be the D (6 bases). The length of the CDR3 is 14 residues. Germline V gives CDR1 ENHRY, CDR2 SYGVKD. V was trimmed by 7 bases and J by 5 bases, leaving 15 bases between them. The CDR3, as DNA: TGTGCCATCACCCAGGACTATCTCGACAATGAGCAGTTCTTC. This gives the protein CAITQDYLDNEQFF.